This T cell receptor beta chain is drawn from a study of cytomegalovirus exposure and HLA in healthy donors. General study points: Associated with cytomegalovirus, according to the listing, were 150 to 200 TCR beta chains.

From germline, CDR1 is KGHSH and CDR2 LQKENI. This CDR3 comprises 13 residues. Trimming left V 6 bases short and J 1 base short, with 10 bases between. Primers for the PCR totalled 60 Vbeta and 13 Jbeta. Clones were sequenced by immunoSEQ multiplex PCR, and TCRdb holds only the in-frame ones, with some missing. The table lists 84,000 or so clones, under 80% of them singletons, with about 1.9% in the top ten. This clone was observed a few times. Its antigen is currently unknown. Every donor was a healthy person donating bone marrow. The chain links TRBV18 to TRBJ2-7; tentatively, D is TRBD1 (6 bases). The origin of this receptor is a boy between 10 and 17 years old in good health and CMV-seronegative. Sequencing was carried out using PBMCs. CDR3 sequence: CASSTGPSYEQYF. Here the CDR3 DNA reads TGTGCCAGCTCGACAGGCCCGTCCTACGAGCAGTACTTC.